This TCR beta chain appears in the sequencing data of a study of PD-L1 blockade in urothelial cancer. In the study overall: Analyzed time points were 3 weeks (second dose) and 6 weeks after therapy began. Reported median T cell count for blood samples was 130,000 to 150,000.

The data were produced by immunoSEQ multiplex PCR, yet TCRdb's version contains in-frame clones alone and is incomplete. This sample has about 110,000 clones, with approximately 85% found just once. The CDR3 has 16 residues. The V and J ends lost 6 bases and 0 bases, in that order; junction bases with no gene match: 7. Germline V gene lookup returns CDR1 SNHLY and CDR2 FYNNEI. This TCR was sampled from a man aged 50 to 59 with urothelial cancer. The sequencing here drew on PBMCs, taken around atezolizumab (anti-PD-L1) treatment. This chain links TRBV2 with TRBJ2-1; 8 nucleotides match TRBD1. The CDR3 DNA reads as TGTGCCAGCAGCCTGGACAGGGCAATCTCCTACAATGAGCAGTTCTTC. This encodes CASSLDRAISYNEQFF.